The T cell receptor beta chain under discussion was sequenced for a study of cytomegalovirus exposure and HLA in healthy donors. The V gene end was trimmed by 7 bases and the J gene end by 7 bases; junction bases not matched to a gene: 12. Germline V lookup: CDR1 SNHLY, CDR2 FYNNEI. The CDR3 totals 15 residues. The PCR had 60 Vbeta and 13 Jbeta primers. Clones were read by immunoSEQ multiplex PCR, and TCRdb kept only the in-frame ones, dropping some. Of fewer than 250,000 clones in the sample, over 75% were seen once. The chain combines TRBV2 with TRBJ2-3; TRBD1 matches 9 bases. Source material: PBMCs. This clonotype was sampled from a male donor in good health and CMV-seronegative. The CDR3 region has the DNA TGTGCCAGCACCAACCCCTGGACAGGGGCTAATACGCAGTATTTT. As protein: CASTNPWTGANTQYF.